This T cell receptor beta chain was recorded in a study of blood T cell repertoires in COVID-19. There are 15 residues in the CDR3. Germline CDR1 is SQVTM and CDR2 is ANQGSEA. V shed 4 bases and J shed 2 bases, with 17 bases lying between them. In the original analysis: Reference gene primer amplification in the assay estimated nucleated cell counts. Clones were sequenced by immunoSEQ multiplex PCR, and TCRdb holds only the in-frame ones, with some missing. The V and J calls and clone size are taken from that table; D and trimming were inferred from the DNA. The sample holds 200,000 to 300,000 clones, 85% to 90% seen once.

The TCR sequence derives from a woman aged 25 to 45 who had recovered from COVID-19. Sequenced input: PBMCs or T cells enriched from blood (not recorded which). The chain couples TRBV29-1 to TRBJ1-1; D is ambiguous. The CDR3 here is CSVGFRTEKNTEAFF. In DNA form, the CDR3 reads TGCAGCGTTGGCTTTAGGACTGAAAAAAACACTGAAGCTTTCTTT.